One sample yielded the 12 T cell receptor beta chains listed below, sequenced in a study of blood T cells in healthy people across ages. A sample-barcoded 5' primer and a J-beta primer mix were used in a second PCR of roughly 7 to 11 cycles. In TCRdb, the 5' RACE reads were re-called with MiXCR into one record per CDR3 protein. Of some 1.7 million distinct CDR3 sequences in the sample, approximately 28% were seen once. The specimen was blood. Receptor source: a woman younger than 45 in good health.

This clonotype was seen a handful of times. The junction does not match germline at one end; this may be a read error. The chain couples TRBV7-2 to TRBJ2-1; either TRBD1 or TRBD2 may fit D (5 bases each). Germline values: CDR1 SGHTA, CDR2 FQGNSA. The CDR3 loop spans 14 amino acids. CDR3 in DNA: TGTGCCGGCAGCGAAGAGGGGAGCCGGGTTGAGCAGTTCTTC. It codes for CAGSEEGSRVEQFF.

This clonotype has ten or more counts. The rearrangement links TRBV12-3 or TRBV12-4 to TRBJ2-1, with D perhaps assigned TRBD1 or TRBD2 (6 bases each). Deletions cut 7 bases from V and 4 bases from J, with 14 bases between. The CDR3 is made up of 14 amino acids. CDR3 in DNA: TGTGCCAGCAAGGGGGGCGTCCTTTACAATGAGCAGTTCTTC. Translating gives CASKGGVLYNEQFF.

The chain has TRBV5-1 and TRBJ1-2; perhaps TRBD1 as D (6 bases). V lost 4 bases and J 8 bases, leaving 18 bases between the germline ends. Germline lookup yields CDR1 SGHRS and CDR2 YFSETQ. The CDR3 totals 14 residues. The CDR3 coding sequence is TGCGCCAGCAGCACCTCCCGACAGGCGGAAGGCTACACCTTC. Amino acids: CASSTSRQAEGYTF.

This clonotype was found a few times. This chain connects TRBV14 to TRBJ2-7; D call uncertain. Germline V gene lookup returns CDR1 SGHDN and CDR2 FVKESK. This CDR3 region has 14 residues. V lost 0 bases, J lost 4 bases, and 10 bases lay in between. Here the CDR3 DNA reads TGTGCCAGCAGCCAAGATTCCAAAAGGTACGAGCAGTACTTC. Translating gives CASSQDSKRYEQYF. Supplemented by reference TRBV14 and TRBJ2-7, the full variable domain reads EAGVTQFPSHSVIEKGQTVTLRCDPISGHDNLYWYRRVMGKEIKFLLHFVKESKQDESGMPNNRFLAERTGGTYSTLKVQPAELEDSGVYFCASSQDSKRYEQYFGPGTRLTVT.

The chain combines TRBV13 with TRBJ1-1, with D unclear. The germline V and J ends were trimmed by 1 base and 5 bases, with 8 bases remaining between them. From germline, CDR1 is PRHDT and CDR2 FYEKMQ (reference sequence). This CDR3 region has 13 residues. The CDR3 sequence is CASSLEIFTEAFF. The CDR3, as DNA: TGTGCCAGCAGCTTAGAGATTTTTACTGAAGCTTTCTTT.

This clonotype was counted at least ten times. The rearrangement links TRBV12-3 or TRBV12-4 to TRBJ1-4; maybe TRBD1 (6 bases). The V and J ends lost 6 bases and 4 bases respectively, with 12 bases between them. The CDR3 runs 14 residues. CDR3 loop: CASRTGLGNEKLFF. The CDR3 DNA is TGTGCCAGCAGAACAGGGTTGGGTAATGAAAAACTGTTTTTT.

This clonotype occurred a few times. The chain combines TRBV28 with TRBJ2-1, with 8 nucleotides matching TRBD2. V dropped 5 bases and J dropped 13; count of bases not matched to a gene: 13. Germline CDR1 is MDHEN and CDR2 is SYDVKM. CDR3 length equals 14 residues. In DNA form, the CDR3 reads TGTGCCAGCAGTGTTTCCGGGACTAGGGGTTCTCAGTTCTTC. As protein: CASSVSGTRGSQFF.

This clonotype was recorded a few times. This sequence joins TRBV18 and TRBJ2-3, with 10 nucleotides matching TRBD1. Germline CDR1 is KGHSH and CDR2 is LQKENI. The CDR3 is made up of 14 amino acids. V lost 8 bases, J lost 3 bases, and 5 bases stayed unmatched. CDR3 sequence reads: CASAGTGETDTQYF. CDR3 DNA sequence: TGTGCCAGCGCCGGGACAGGGGAAACAGATACGCAGTATTTT.

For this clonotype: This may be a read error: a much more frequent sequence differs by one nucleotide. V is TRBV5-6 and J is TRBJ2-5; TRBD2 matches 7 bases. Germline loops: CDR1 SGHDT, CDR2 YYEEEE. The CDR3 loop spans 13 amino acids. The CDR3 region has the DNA TGTGCCAGCAGACCCGGGACTAAAGAGACCCAGGACTTC. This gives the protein CASRPGTKETQDF.

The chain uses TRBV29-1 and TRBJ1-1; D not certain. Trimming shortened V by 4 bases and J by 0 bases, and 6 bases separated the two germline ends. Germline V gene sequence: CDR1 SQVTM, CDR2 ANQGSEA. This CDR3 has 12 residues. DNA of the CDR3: TGCAGCGTTGCCCCGATGAACACTGAAGCTTTCTTT. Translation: CSVAPMNTEAFF.

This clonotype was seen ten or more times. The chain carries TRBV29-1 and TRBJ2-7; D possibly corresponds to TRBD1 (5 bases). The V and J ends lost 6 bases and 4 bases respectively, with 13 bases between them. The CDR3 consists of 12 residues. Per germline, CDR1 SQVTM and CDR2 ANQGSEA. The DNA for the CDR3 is TGCAGCGTCCTCCTCCCAGGGTACGAGCAGTACTTC. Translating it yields CSVLLPGYEQYF.

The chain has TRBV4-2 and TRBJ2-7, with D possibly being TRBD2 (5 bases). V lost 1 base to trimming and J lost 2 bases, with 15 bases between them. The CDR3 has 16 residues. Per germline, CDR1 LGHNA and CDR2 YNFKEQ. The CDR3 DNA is TGTGCCAGCAGCCAAGTCCTACTCTCCGGGACCTACGAGCAGTACTTC. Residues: CASSQVLLSGTYEQYF.